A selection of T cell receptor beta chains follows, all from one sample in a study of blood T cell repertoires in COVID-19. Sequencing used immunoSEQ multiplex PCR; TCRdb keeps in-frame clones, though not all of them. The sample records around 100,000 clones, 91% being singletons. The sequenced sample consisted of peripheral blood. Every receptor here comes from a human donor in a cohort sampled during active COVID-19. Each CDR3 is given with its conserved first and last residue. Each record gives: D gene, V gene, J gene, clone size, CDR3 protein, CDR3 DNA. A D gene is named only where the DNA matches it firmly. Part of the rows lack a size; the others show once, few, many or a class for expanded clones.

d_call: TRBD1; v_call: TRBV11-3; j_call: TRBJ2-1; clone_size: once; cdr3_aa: CASSLAADRGNEQFF; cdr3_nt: TGTGCCAGCAGCTTAGCCGCCGACAGGGGGAATGAGCAGTTCTTC
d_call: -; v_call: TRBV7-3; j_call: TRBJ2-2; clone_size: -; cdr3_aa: CASSLGAGREAGELFF; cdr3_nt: TGTGCCAGCAGCTTAGGGGCGGGGCGCGAGGCCGGGGAGCTGTTTTTT
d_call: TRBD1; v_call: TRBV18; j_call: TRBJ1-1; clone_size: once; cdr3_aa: CASSPQVSGGAMNTEAFF; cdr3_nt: TGTGCCAGCTCACCACAAGTCTCAGGGGGCGCGATGAACACTGAAGCTTTCTTT
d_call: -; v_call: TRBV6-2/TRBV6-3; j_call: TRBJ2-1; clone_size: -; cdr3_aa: CASSYAGRYNEQFF; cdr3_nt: TGTGCCAGCAGTTACGCGGGCCGCTACAATGAGCAGTTCTTC
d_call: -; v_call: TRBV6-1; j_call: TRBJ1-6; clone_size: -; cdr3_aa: CASSEMVAIGGSYNSPLHF; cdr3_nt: TGTGCCAGCAGTGAAATGGTGGCCATAGGGGGTTCTTATAATTCACCCCTCCACTTT
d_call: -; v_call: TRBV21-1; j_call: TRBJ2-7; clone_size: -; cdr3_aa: CASSEGGGGGDNYEQYF; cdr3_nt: TGTGCCAGCAGCGAAGGGGGCGGAGGGGGCGACAACTACGAGCAGTACTTC
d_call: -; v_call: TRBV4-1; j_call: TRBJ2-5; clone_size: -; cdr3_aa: CASSHGAEGVETQYF; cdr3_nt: TGCGCCAGCAGCCATGGAGCAGAAGGGGTAGAGACCCAGTACTTC
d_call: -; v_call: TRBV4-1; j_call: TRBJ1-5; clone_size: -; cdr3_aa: CASSQDPYSGNQPQHF; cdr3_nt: TGCGCCAGCAGCCAAGACCCTTATAGTGGCAATCAGCCCCAGCATTTT
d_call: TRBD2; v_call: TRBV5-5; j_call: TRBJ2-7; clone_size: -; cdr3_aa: CASSLTGTSVSYEQYF; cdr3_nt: TGTGCCAGCAGCTTGACGGGGACTAGCGTTTCATACGAGCAGTACTTC
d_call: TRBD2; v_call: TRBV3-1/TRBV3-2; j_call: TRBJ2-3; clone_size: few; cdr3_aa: CASSQVLSSGGFSDTQYF; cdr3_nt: TGTGCCAGCAGCCAAGTACTCTCTAGCGGGGGATTCTCAGATACGCAGTATTTT
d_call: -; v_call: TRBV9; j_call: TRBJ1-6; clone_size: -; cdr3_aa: CASSVGNSPLHF; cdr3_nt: TGTGCCAGCAGCGTCGGGAATTCACCCCTCCACTTT
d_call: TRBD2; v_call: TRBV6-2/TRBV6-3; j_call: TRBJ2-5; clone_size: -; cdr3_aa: CASSDPSGGAVETQYF; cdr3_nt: TGTGCCAGCAGTGATCCTAGCGGGGGGGCCGTAGAGACCCAGTACTTC
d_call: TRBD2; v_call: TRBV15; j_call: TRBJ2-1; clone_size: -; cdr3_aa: CATSNGPGLAGSDEQFF; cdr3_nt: TGTGCCACCAGCAATGGTCCGGGACTAGCGGGCTCGGATGAGCAGTTCTTC
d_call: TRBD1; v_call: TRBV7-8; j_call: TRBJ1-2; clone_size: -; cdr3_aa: CASSPETGTANYGYTF; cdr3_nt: TGTGCCAGCAGCCCTGAGACAGGGACCGCTAACTATGGCTACACCTTC
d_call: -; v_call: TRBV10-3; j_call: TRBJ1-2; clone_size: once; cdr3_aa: CAISAQVGDGYTF; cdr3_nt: TGTGCCATCAGTGCTCAGGTAGGGGATGGCTACACCTTC
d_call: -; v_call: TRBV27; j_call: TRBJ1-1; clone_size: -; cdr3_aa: CATPVKTNTEAFF; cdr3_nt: TGTGCCACCCCGGTCAAAACGAACACTGAAGCTTTCTTT
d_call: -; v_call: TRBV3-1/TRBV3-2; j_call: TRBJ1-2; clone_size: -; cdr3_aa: CASSQGGGYGYTF; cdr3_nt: TGTGCCAGCAGCCAAGGGGGGGGCTATGGCTACACCTTC
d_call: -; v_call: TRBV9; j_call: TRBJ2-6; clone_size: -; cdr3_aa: CASSRAGANVLTF; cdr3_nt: TGTGCCAGCAGCCGCGCGGGGGCCAACGTCCTGACTTTC
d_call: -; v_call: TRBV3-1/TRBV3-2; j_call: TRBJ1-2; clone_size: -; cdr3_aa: CASSLRTANYGYTF; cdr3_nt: TGTGCCAGCAGCCTGCGGACAGCTAACTATGGCTACACCTTC
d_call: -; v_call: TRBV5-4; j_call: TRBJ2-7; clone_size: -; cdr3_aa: CASSLVTVPYEQYF; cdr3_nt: TGTGCCAGCAGCTTGGTGACAGTTCCCTACGAGCAGTACTTC
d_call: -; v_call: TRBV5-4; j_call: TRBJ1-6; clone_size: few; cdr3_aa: CASSWGGRGGNSPLHF; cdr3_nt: TGTGCCAGCAGCTGGGGGGGAAGGGGCGGTAATTCACCCCTCCACTTT
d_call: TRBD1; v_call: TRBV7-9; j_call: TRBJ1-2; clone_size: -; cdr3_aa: CASSFGTGGLGRSGYTF; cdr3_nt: TGTGCCAGCAGCTTCGGGACAGGGGGCTTGGGAAGGAGTGGCTACACCTTC